Listed below are T cell receptor beta chains from one sample, sequenced in a study of a mutant IDH1 vaccine in newly diagnosed glioma. Some clones are missing from TCRdb's copy, which holds only in-frame ones; the method was immunoSEQ multiplex PCR. The sample lists about 56,000 clones, roughly 76% occurring once. These receptors' targets are unknown. The specimen comprised PBMCs, sampled from a glioma patient whose treatment included an IDH1 peptide vaccine. All receptors come from a man aged 50 to 59 with glioma. Each CDR3 is given without its conserved first and last residue. D genes are given only for firm matches.

v_gene: TRBV27; d_gene: -; CDR3aa: ASSFPRGPQH
v_gene: TRBV27; d_gene: -; CDR3aa: ASSSSYSNQPQH
v_gene: TRBV5-6; d_gene: TRBD1; CDR3aa: ASSGDGTGGEKLF
v_gene: TRBV5-5; d_gene: -; CDR3aa: ASSSGRNEKLF
v_gene: TRBV6-1; d_gene: -; CDR3aa: ASTMGIEQY
v_gene: TRBV5-6; d_gene: -; CDR3aa: ASSSAGPANEKLF
v_gene: TRBV25-1; d_gene: TRBD2; CDR3aa: ASSDGGRGGPYNEQF
v_gene: TRBV5-5; d_gene: TRBD1; CDR3aa: ASSFRTGSYEQY
v_gene: TRBV14; d_gene: -; CDR3aa: ASSSSNRANTEAF
v_gene: TRBV29-1; d_gene: TRBD1; CDR3aa: SVGMGQGAGSPLH
v_gene: TRBV5-6; d_gene: -; CDR3aa: ASSLGDTTYEQY